The 15 T cell receptor beta chains given below trace back to one sample, sequenced in a study of T cell clusters in autoimmune cytopenias. TRB rearrangements were amplified by touch-down multiplex PCR with mixed TRB-A/B primers. Reprocessing the multiplex PCR reads, TCRdb reports a single entry for every CDR3 protein and omits DNA. Across 650 to 850 distinct CDR3 sequences, the top ten clones capture approximately 28% of the sample. Some 34,000 genome equivalents of blood DNA were amplified for TRB. The same sample was also used in a study of T cell repertoires in aging, cancer and after chemotherapy.

Sample: peripheral blood. The receptors were gathered from a human donor with chronic lymphocytic leukemia.

According to its frequency, this clonotype is medium-sized (0.01 to 0.1%). The rearrangement joins TRBV7-2 to TRBJ1-1; TCRdb's D gene call, TRBD1, goes unchecked for lack of DNA. This CDR3 is built from 15 residues. Germline CDR1 and CDR2: SGHTA and FQGNSA. The CDR3 loop reads CASSLNPGQHTEAFF.

In terms of frequency, this clonotype is medium-sized. The V gene is TRBV27, the J gene TRBJ1-1. The CDR3 extends over 11 amino acids. CDR1 and CDR2 from the germline V gene are MNHEY and SMNVEV (reference sequence). The CDR3 sequence is CASRKNTEAFF.

Its frequency marks this clonotype as medium-sized. This chain's CDR3 is CASSQLSRTGDTQYF. The chain employs TRBV4-3 and TRBJ2-3; TCRdb indicates TRBD1, and absent DNA this call remains unverified. There are 15 residues in the CDR3. The V gene's germline CDR1 is LGHNA and CDR2 YSLEER.

This sequence joins TRBV13 and TRBJ1-2. The CDR3 runs 12 residues. Germline V gene sequence: CDR1 PRHDT, CDR2 FYEKMQ (reference sequence). The CDR3 region is CASRWGSYGYTF.

Frequency places this clonotype as large (0.1 to 1%). The chain has TRBV6-2 or TRBV6-3 and TRBJ2-1; TCRdb returns TRBD1, unconfirmable since there is no DNA. The CDR3 extends over 16 amino acids. Germline CDR1 and CDR2: MNHEY and SVGEGT. CDR3 loop: CASSWIRGTLNNEQFF.

This clonotype is labeled medium-sized based on frequency. V and J are TRBV5-1 and TRBJ2-1. Germline V gene lookup returns CDR1 SGHRS and CDR2 YFSETQ. This CDR3 region has 12 residues. The CDR3 region is CASSLGHNEQFF.

The V call is TRBV6-5, the J call TRBJ2-5; TCRdb names TRBD1, which stays unverified in the absence of DNA. In germline, CDR1 is MNHEY, CDR2 SVGAGI. The CDR3 covers 15 residues. Here the CDR3 reads CASSPDGTAQETQYF.

Judged by frequency, this clonotype is medium-sized. The rearrangement uses TRBV20-1 and TRBJ1-6; TCRdb lists TRBD1, though no DNA is available to test this call. In germline, CDR1 is DFQATT, CDR2 SNEGSKA (reference sequence). This CDR3 spans 13 amino acids. The CDR3 loop is CSAPTGGNSPLHF.

This clonotype is called large based on its frequency. V gene TRBV5-4 combines with J gene TRBJ1-2. CDR1 is SGHNT, CDR2 YYREEE, per germline (reference sequence). This CDR3 spans 13 amino acids. CDR3 in amino acids: CASSNSETYGYTF. The full variable domain, its missing parts supplied by reference TRBV5-4 and TRBJ1-2, is ETGVTQSPTHLIKTRGQQVTLRCSSQSGHNTVSWYQQALGQGPQFIFQYYREEENGRGNFPPRFSGLQFPNYSSELNVNALELDDSALYLCASSNSETYGYTFGSGTRLTVV.

Its frequency marks this clonotype as medium-sized. This chain connects TRBV5-4 to TRBJ1-2; TCRdb calls TRBD1, which cannot be checked without DNA. The CDR3 spans 15 residues. CDR1 and CDR2 from the germline V gene are SGHNT and YYREEE (reference sequence). CDR3 residues: CASSWGQDDSGGYTF.

This clonotype is labeled medium-sized based on frequency. The rearrangement joins TRBV6-4 to TRBJ1-4; TCRdb reports TRBD1, a call that lacks DNA to check it against. This CDR3 has 17 amino acids. Germline values: CDR1 MRHNA, CDR2 SNTAGT. CDR3 in amino acids: CASSDLFPGPGNEKLFF.

The chain joins TRBV6-4 to TRBJ2-5; TCRdb calls TRBD1, which cannot be checked without DNA. CDR3 length equals 13 residues. Germline-derived CDR1 and CDR2 are MRHNA and SNTAGT. The chain's CDR3 is CASSSGAQETQYF.

This clonotype shows up as large by frequency. The chain employs TRBV6-1 and TRBJ1-6; no DNA is available, so the TRBD1 call from TCRdb remains unchecked. Germline V gives CDR1 MNHNS, CDR2 SASEGT. The CDR3 spans 13 residues. The CDR3 loop is CASTGTGYSPLHF.

Judged by frequency, this clonotype is large. This sequence joins TRBV29-1 and TRBJ1-3. The CDR3 runs to 11 residues. Germline V gene data show CDR1 as SQVTM and CDR2 as ANQGSEA. The CDR3 loop reads CSVEGRNTIYF.

Considering frequency, this clonotype is medium-sized. CDR3 residues: CASSPGGAIYGYTF. This chain connects TRBV12-3 or TRBV12-4 to TRBJ1-2; TCRdb reports TRBD1, a call that lacks DNA to check it against. CDR3 length equals 14 residues.